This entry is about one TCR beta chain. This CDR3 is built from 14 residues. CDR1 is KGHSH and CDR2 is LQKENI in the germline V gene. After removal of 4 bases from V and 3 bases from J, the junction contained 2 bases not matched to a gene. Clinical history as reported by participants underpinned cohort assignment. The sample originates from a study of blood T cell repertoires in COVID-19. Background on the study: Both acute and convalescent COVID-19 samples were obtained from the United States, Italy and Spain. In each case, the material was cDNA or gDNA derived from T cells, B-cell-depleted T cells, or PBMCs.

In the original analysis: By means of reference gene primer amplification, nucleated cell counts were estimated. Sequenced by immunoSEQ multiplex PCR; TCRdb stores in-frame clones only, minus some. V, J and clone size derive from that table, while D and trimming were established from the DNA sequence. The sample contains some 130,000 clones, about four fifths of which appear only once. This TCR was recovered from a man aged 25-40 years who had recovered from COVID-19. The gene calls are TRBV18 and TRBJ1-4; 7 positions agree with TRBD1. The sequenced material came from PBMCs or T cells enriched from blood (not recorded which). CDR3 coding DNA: TGTGCCAGCTCACACAGGGGCCCTAATGAAAAACTGTTTTTT. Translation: CASSHRGPNEKLFF. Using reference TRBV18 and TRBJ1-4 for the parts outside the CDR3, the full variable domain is NAGVMQNPRHLVRRRGQEARLRCSPMKGHSHVYWYRQLPEEGLKFMVYLQKENIIDESGMPKERFSAEFPKEGPSILRIQQVVRGDSAAYFCASSHRGPNEKLFFGSGTQLSVL.